The clone carrying this T cell receptor (beta chain) was seen a handful of times. The antigen is unknown. The time point was: week 5, during vaccination. Each vaccine dose was 300 ug of mutant IDH1 20-mer peptide, with topical imiquimod. Produced via immunoSEQ multiplex PCR; TCRdb's table is partial and in-frame only. The top ten hold approximately 3.3% of the sample, which has over 55,000 clones, roughly 80% seen once. The record originates from a study of a mutant IDH1 vaccine in newly diagnosed glioma. Study-level information: Scheduled for weeks 1, 3, 5, 7, 11, 15, 19 and 23, eight vaccinations were given to patients.

General study findings and limits: Apparently, pseudoprogression bore no relation to changes among the top peripheral T cell clonotypes.

CDR1 is SEHNR and CDR2 is FQNEAQ in the germline V gene (reference sequence). This CDR3 is 14 amino acids long. Losses at the gene ends were 5 bases for V and 6 bases for J; bases not matched to a gene: 5. The clonotype was recovered from a woman aged 18-30 years with glioma. Some clones in this sample may be carry-over from other donors' samples. Source: PBMCs, taken from a glioma patient whose treatment included an IDH1 peptide vaccine. This chain links TRBV7-9 with TRBJ1-1, with 11 bases matching TRBD1. The chain's CDR3 is CASSPGQGEAEAFF. The CDR3 region has the DNA TGTGCCAGCAGCCCGGGACAGGGGGAAGCTGAAGCTTTCTTT.